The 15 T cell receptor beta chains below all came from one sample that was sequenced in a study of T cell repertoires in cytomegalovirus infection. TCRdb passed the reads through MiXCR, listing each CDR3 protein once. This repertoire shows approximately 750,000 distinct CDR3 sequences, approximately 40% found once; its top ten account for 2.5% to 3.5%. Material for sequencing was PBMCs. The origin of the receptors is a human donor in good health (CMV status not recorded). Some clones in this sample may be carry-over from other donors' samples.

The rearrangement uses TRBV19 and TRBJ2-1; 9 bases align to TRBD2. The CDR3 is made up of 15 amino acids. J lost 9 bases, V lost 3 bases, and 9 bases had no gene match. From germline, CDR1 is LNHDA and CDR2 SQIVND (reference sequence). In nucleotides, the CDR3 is TGTGCCAGTAGTATGGGCGGACTAGCGTGGGTTGAGCAGTTCTTC. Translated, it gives CASSMGGLAWVEQFF.

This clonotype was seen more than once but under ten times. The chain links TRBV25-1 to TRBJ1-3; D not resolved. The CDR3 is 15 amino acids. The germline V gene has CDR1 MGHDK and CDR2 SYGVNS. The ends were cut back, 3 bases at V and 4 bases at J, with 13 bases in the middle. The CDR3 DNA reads TGTGCCAGCAGTGAGGTTGGTTTGGGAGGAAACACCATATATTTT. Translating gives CASSEVGLGGNTIYF.

In DNA form, the CDR3 reads TGCAGTGCTAGAGATAAGACTGGGACGGTGGGGGGCTACACCTTC. Translation: CSARDKTGTVGGYTF. This rearrangement joins TRBV20-1 to TRBJ1-2, with D possibly matching TRBD1 (5 bases). Germline values: CDR1 DFQATT, CDR2 SNEGSKA (reference sequence). With 0 bases removed from V and 8 bases from J, the gap between germline ends came to 19 bases. CDR3 length: 15 residues.

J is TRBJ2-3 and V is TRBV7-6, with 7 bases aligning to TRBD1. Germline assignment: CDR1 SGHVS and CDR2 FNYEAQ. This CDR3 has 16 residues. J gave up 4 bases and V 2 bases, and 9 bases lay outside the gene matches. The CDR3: CASSLLGGLFADTQYF. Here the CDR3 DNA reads TGTGCCAGCAGCTTATTAGGGGGCCTGTTCGCAGATACGCAGTATTTT.

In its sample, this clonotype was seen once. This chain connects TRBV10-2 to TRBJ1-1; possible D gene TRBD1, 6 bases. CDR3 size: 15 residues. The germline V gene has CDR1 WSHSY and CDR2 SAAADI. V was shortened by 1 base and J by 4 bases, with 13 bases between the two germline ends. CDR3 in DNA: TGCGCCAGCAGTGAGTTAGGACAGCGGGGCACTGAAGCTTTCTTT. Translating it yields CASSELGQRGTEAFF.

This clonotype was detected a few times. CDR3 amino acids: CASSTPVGVGDNEQFF. DNA for the CDR3: TGTGCCAGTAGTACCCCCGTGGGGGTGGGAGACAATGAGCAGTTCTTC. This chain connects TRBV19 to TRBJ2-1; the D call may be TRBD1 or TRBD2 (5 bases each). CDR1 LNHDA and CDR2 SQIVND come from the germline V gene (reference sequence). Trimming left V 4 bases short and J 5 bases short, with 18 bases between. The CDR3 is 16 amino acids.

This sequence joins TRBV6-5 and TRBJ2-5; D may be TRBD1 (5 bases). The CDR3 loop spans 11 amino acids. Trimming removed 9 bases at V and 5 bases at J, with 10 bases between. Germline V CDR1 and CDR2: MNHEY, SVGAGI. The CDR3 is CASQKGETQYF. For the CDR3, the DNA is TGTGCCAGTCAAAAGGGGGAGACCCAGTACTTC.

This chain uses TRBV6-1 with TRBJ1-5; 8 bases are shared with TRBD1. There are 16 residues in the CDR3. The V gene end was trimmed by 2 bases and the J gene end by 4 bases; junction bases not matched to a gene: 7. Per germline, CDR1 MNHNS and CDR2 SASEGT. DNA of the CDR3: TGTGCCAGCAGTGAAAGGGGACAGGCACTAAATCAGCCCCAGCATTTT. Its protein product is CASSERGQALNQPQHF.

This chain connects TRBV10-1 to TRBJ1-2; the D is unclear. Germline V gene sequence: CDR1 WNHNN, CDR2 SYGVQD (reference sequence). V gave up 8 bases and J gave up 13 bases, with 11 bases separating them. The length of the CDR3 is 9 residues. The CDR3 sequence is CASRVGFTF. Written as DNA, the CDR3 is TGCGCCAGCCGGGTTGGGTTCACCTTC.

The CDR3 nucleotides read TGTGCCAGCACCCAGGGCAAGGAGCAGTACTTC. It is translated as CASTQGKEQYF. The chain couples TRBV12-3 or TRBV12-4 to TRBJ2-1, with D possibly being TRBD1 (5 bases). The DNA end lines up better with TRBJ2-7; the J call may be wrong. CDR3 length: 11 residues.

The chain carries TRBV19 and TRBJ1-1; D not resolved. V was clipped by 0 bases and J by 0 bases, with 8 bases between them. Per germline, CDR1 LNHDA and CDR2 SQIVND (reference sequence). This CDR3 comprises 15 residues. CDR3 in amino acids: CASSIDPPLNTEAFF. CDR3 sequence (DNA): TGTGCCAGTAGTATAGATCCCCCCCTGAACACTGAAGCTTTCTTT.

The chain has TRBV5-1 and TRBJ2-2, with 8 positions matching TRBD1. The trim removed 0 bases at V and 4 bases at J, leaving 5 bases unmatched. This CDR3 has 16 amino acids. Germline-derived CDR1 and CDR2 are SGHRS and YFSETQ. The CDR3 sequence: CASSLGGTGRTGELFF. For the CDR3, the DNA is TGCGCCAGCAGCTTGGGCGGGACAGGACGCACCGGGGAGCTGTTTTTT.

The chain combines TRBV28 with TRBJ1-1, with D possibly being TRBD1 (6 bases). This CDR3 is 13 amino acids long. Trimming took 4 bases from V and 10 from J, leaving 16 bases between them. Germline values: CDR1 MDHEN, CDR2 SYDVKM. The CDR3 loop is CASSWGARDGAFF. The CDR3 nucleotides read TGTGCCAGCAGTTGGGGGGCCAGGGATGGAGCTTTCTTT.

In DNA form, the CDR3 reads TGTGCCACCAGTGATCCGGGACGGAGGAACACCGGGGAGCTGTTTTTT. It specifies CATSDPGRRNTGELFF. This chain uses TRBV24-1 with TRBJ2-2; D is perhaps TRBD1 or TRBD2 (5 bases each). CDR1 KGHDR and CDR2 SFDVKD come from the germline V gene. The V and J ends lost 3 bases and 1 base respectively, with 11 bases between them. This CDR3 region has 16 residues.

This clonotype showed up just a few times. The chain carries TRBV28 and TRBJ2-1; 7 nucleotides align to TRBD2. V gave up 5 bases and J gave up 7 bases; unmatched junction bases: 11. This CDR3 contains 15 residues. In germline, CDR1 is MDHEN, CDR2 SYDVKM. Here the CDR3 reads CASSPLGLAVNEQFF. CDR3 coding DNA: TGTGCCAGCAGTCCCCTCGGGCTAGCGGTGAATGAGCAGTTCTTC.